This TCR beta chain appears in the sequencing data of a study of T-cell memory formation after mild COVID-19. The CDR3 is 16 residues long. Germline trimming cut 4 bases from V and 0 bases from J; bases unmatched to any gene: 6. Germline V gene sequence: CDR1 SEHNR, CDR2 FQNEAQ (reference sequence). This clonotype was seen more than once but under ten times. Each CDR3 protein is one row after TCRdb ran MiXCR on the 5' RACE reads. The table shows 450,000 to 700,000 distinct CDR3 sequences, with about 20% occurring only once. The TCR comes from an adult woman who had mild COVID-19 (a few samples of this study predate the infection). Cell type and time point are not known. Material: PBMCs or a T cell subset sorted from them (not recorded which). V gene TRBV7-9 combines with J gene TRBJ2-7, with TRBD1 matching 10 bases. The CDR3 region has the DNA TGTGCCAGCAGCTACCCGGGACAGGGGAGCTCCTACGAGCAGTACTTC. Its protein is CASSYPGQGSSYEQYF. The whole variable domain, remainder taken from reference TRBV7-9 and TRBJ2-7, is DTGVSQNPRHKITKRGQNVTFRCDPISEHNRLYWYRQTLGQGPEFLTYFQNEAQLEKSRLLSDRFSAERPKGSFSTLEIQRTEQGDSAMYLCASSYPGQGSSYEQYFGPGTRLTVT.